This T cell receptor beta chain was obtained from a study of T cells in localized non-small cell lung cancer. Libraries were prepared by immunoSEQ multiplex PCR; TCRdb keeps only in-frame clonotypes and omits some of them. The profile covers under 45,000 clones, with 83% appearing a single time and approximately 7.8% taken by the ten largest. V was shortened by 7 bases and J by 0 bases, with 13 bases between the two germline ends. Germline V gives CDR1 SGHTA, CDR2 FQGNSA. The CDR3 is 15 residues long. The gene calls are TRBV7-2 and TRBJ2-1; the D is unclear. The starting material was PBMCs, obtained before any cancer treatment. This TCR was sampled from a man aged 35 to 69 with stage II lung adenocarcinoma. In DNA form, the CDR3 reads TGTGCCAGCACCTCCTTTCTAAGCTCCTACAATGAGCAGTTCTTC. This sequence encodes CASTSFLSSYNEQFF.